One sample yielded the 10 T cell receptor beta chains listed below, sequenced in a study of T cell clonality in common variable immunodeficiency. The protocol was immunoSEQ multiplex PCR, while the TCRdb copy is restricted to in-frame clones and leaves out a portion. This sample has tens of thousands of clones, each found more than once. The specimen was peripheral blood mononuclear cells. The receptor set was obtained from a person aged 18 to 70 in good health.

This clone was detected a few times. The germline gene is not matched at one end of the junction; a read error may be the cause. The read terminates 3 residues ahead of where the CDR3 ends, so the germline J gene completes it. This CDR3 is also generated by other DNA sequences in the sample. V and J are TRBV18 and TRBJ2-1; D gene unclear. The length of the CDR3 is 14 residues. Germline CDR1 reads KGHSH; CDR2 reads LQKENI. The CDR3 loop reads CASSPSVRYNEQFF. The CDR3 bases that were read are TGTGCTAGCTCACCGTCGGTACGGTACAATGAG.

This clone showed up many times. The CDR3 extends 3 residues past the end of the read, so its final part is completed from the germline J gene. The chain joins TRBV11-2 to TRBJ2-7; no clear D gene. The CDR3 sequence is 14 residues long. Trimming left V 3 bases short and J 3 bases short, with 12 bases between. Germline assignment: CDR1 SGHAT and CDR2 FQNNGV. CDR3 DNA (partial): TGTGCCAGCAGCTTGGGCTCTGGAAACTACGAG. Amino acids: CASSLGSGNYE. The full-length CDR3 reads as CASSLGSGNYEQYF.

This clone was detected many times. The read terminates 3 residues before the CDR3 end, so the remaining end is supplied by the germline J gene. The V and J genes are TRBV5-1 and TRBJ2-1; D not resolved. Between the trimmed V and J ends, which lost 4 bases and 0 bases, there was a span of 11 bases. The CDR3 totals 15 residues. The germline V gene encodes CDR1 SGHRS and CDR2 YFSETQ. Here the CDR3 reads CASSVAASSYNEQFF. CDR3 bases read: TGCGCCAGCAGCGTGGCAGCTAGCTCCTACAATGAG.

At least ten counts were recorded for this clone. The read terminates 3 residues ahead of where the CDR3 ends, so the germline J gene completes it. V usage is TRBV18 and J usage is TRBJ1-2, with TRBD1 matching 9 bases. The CDR3 totals 15 residues. V shed 7 bases, J shed 3 bases, and the junction held 9 bases outside the gene matches. Germline V CDR1 and CDR2: KGHSH, LQKENI. CDR3 sequence: CASLRQGGFDYGYTF. CDR3 DNA, as far as it was read: TGTGCCAGCTTACGACAGGGGGGATTCGACTATGGC.

This clone was seen ten or more times. Sequencing ends 3 residues short of the CDR3 end; the germline J gene provides the rest. The chain employs TRBV5-6 and TRBJ2-1; 9 bases line up with TRBD2. This CDR3 has 15 residues. CDR1 is SGHDT and CDR2 is YYEEEE in the germline V gene. V shed 2 bases and J 9 bases; nucleotides not matched to a gene: 9. The DNA read from the CDR3 is TGTGCCAGCAGCTTCTTTGGGCGGGAGGGCCTTGAG. This gives the protein CASSFFGREGLE. The full CDR3 is CASSFFGREGLEQFF.

The CDR3 loop reads CASSQTSGAYNEQFF. CDR3 DNA, as far as it was read: TGTGCCAGCAGCCAAACTAGCGGCGCCTACAATGAG. The V call is TRBV11-2, the J call TRBJ2-1; TRBD2 aligns across 8 bases. The read gets to within 3 residues of the CDR3 end, and the germline J gene fills in the rest. The CDR3 has 15 residues. V dropped 5 bases and J dropped 2; count of bases not matched to a gene: 5. Per the germline V gene, CDR1 is SGHAT and CDR2 is FQNNGV.

This clone showed up many times. With the read ending 3 residues before the CDR3 end, the germline J gene is used to fill in that end. The chain combines TRBV5-1 with TRBJ2-7; 10 nucleotides line up with TRBD1. Germline loops: CDR1 SGHRS, CDR2 YFSETQ. There are 14 residues in the CDR3. With 2 bases clipped from V and 2 bases from J, the junction kept 1 base outside the gene matches. The CDR3 DNA, read in part, is TGCGCCAGCAGCTTCGACAGGGGGCCCTACGAG. It yields the protein CASSFDRGPYE. The whole CDR3 region reads CASSFDRGPYEQYF.

This clone was seen ten or more times. The read ends 3 residues shy of where the CDR3 ends; the end is completed using the germline J gene. The chain combines TRBV2 with TRBJ1-6; 9 bases are a match to TRBD1. CDR1 is SNHLY and CDR2 is FYNNEI in the germline V gene. The V segment lost 6 bases and the J segment 4 bases; nucleotides outside the gene matches: 4. The CDR3 totals 15 residues. Here the CDR3 reads CASSGTGPYNSPLHF. The sequenced CDR3 bases are TGTGCCAGCAGCGGGACAGGGCCATATAATTCACCC.

This clone appeared many times. The read comes to an end 3 residues before the CDR3 does, leaving the germline J gene to fill in the end. The rearrangement links TRBV2 to TRBJ2-2; D unresolved. V lost 6 bases to trimming and J lost 2 bases, with 4 bases between them. This CDR3 region has 12 residues. The germline V gene has CDR1 SNHLY and CDR2 FYNNEI. This CDR3 is CASRSNTGELFF. CDR3 DNA, as far as it was read: TGTGCCAGCAGAAGCAACACCGGGGAG. Filled out from reference TRBV2 and TRBJ2-2, the complete variable domain reads EPEVTQTPSHQVTQMGQEVILRCVPISNHLYFYWYRQILGQKVEFLVSFYNNEISEKSEIFDDQFSVERPDGSNFTLKIRSTKLEDSAMYFCASRSNTGELFFGEGSRLTVL.

This clone was seen repeatedly, ten times or more. The read finishes 3 residues shy of the CDR3 end, and the germline J gene is used to complete it. V is TRBV2 and J is TRBJ1-1, with 9 positions matching TRBD1. This CDR3 spans 14 amino acids. Germline values: CDR1 SNHLY, CDR2 FYNNEI. Losses at the gene ends were 4 bases for V and 3 bases for J; bases not matched to a gene: 3. The CDR3 protein is CASSADRGDTEAFF. The DNA read from the CDR3 is TGTGCCAGCAGTGCAGACAGGGGGGACACTGAA.